This TCR beta chain originates from a study of T-cell memory formation after mild COVID-19. Study-level background: Among the donors, TCR clusters were largely specific to each donor.

Study observations and caveats: Chiefly within CM and EM were the contracting CD4+ clones; CD8+ ones were within EMRA.

Regarding this clonotype: Its antigen remains unknown.

The 5'RACE method, run with constant-segment primers, produced TCR alpha and TCR beta cDNA libraries (carrying sample barcodes and UMIs). One entry per CDR3 protein, called by TCRdb with MiXCR from the 5' RACE reads. Altogether 300,000 to 400,000 distinct CDR3 sequences are present, roughly 15% being singletons, with the ten largest covering more than 20%. V lost 0 bases and J 5 bases, leaving 8 bases between the germline ends. CDR1 and CDR2 (germline): MNHNY, SVGAGI (reference sequence). This CDR3 region has 15 residues. The chain joins TRBV6-6 to TRBJ1-6, with D possibly being TRBD1 (5 bases). Sequenced: PBMCs or a T cell subset sorted from them (not recorded which). The TCR comes from a man aged 18 to 30 who had mild COVID-19 (a few samples of this study predate the infection). Cell type and time point are not known. For the CDR3, the DNA is TGTGCCAGCAGTTACTCGGCAGGGAATAATTCACCCCTCCACTTT. It is translated as CASSYSAGNNSPLHF.